This T cell receptor (beta chain) derives from a study of breast tumors, draining lymph nodes, adjacent tissues. TCRdb redid the calling of the multiplex PCR reads with MiXCR, one entry per CDR3 protein. The sample has about 12,000 distinct CDR3 sequences, about 34% seen once. The CDR3 has 15 residues. Germline V CDR1 and CDR2: SEHNR, FQNEAQ (reference sequence). V was cut by 1 base and J by 2 bases, with 12 bases left in between. V gene TRBV7-9 combines with J gene TRBJ2-7, with D perhaps TRBD1 (5 bases). The receptor's source is a female donor with breast cancer. Some clones in this sample may be carry-over from other donors' samples. The material sequenced was breast tumor tissue. CDR3 residues: CASSLDQGAAYEQYF. The CDR3 nucleotides are TGTGCCAGCAGCTTAGACCAGGGTGCAGCCTACGAGCAGTACTTC.